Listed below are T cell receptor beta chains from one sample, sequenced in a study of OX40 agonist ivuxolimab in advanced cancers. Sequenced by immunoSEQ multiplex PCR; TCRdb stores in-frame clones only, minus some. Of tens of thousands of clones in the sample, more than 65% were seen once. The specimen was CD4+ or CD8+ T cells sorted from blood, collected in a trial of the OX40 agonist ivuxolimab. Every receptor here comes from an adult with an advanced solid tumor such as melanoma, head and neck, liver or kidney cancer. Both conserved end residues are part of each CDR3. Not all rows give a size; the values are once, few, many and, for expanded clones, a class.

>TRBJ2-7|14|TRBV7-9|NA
CASSLLGLAYEQYF
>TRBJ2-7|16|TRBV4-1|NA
CASSQLDMVTSYEQYF
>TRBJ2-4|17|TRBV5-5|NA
CASSLSAGSPGGNIQYF
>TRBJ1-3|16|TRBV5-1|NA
CASSTTGEISGNTIYF
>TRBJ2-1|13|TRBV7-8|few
CASSLAGLAGEFF
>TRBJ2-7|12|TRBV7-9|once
CASSQTPYEQYF
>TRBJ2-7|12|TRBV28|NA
CASSLPTYEQYF
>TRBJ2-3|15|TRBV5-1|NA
CATGRGQVITDTQYF
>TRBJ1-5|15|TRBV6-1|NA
CASKTGLRDYQPQHF
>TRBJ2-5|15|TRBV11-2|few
CASSLESVGLLLQYF
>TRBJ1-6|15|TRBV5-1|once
CASSLEGGFQSPLHF
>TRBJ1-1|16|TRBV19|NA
CASSPLAGKRNTEAFF
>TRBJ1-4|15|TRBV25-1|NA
CASSPPTGLGEKLFF
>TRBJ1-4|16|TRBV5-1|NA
CASSPGIGATNEKLFF
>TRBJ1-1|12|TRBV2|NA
CASSGILLEAFF
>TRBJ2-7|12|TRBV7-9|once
CASSLTSGERYF
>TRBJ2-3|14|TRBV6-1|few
CASTRQGFADTQYF
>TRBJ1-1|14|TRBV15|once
CATSRRDEDSEAFF
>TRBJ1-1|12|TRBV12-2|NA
CASRLSQPYAFF
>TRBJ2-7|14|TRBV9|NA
CASSVAPSGYEQYF
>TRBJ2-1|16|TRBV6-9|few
CASSKATSSIHNEQFF
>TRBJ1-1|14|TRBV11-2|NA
CASSLQGLNTEAFF
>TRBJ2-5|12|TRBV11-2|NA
CASSVGEETQYF
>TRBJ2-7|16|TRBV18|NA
CASSPLAAVVSYEQYF
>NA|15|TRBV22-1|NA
CPGSAPGVVSYEQYF
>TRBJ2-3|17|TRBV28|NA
CASSLKIGDTYTDTQYF
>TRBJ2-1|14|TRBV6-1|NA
CASISLGVYNEQFF
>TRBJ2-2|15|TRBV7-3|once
CASSPASGNTGELFF
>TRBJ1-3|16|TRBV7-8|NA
CASSLRDRGSGNTIYF
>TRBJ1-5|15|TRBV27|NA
CASTSASGGNQPQHF
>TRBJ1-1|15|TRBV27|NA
CASSLVGTGLTEAFF
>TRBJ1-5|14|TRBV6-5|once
CASGSGNFNQPQHF
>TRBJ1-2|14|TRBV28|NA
CASSLLVPNYGYTF